This T cell receptor (beta chain) was identified during a study of breast tumors, draining lymph nodes, adjacent tissues. A single count supports this clonotype. As yet, its antigen is unknown. In TCRdb, the multiplex PCR reads were re-called with MiXCR into one record per CDR3 protein. The table lists approximately 230,000 distinct CDR3 sequences, less than 40% of them singletons, with approximately 3.6% in the top ten. V lost 8 bases and J lost 5, with 12 bases in between. CDR1 and CDR2 (germline): SEHNR, FQNEAQ (reference sequence). The CDR3 is made up of 13 amino acids. The lymph nodes were axillary draining lymph nodes from breast cancer patients. The study's findings and limits: Luminal-like breast cancer showed significantly greater tumor-nontumor repertoire similarity than basal-like breast cancer did. That most tumor T cells come from lymph nodes remained unproven.

The chain uses TRBV7-9 and TRBJ2-2; weak D call: TRBD2 (7 bases). The TCR comes from a female donor with breast cancer. Some clones in this sample may be carry-over from other donors' samples. Sequences were obtained from axillary lymph node tissue. CDR3: CASGGARTGELFF. The CDR3 DNA is TGTGCCAGCGGGGGGGCCCGGACCGGGGAGCTGTTTTTT.